Sequencing of this T cell receptor beta chain was carried out in a study of regulatory T cells in long-lasting Graves disease. Germline CDR1 is LGHNT and CDR2 is FRNRAP. The junction had 8 bases not matched to a gene; V was cut back by 1 base and J by 4 bases. The CDR3 loop spans 16 amino acids. There are many counts of this clonotype. Time point described: newly diagnosed GD, antithyroid drugs for less than 3 months. Isolated PBMC RNA provided the starting material for the TCR library. To make TCR beta libraries, researchers used iRepertoire HTBI primers and Arm-PCR of CDR3 regions. In TCRdb, the multiplex PCR reads were re-called with MiXCR into one record per CDR3 protein. The sample has around 400,000 distinct CDR3 sequences, around a sixth seen once; the top ten hold roughly 20%.

The TCR sequence derives from a female donor with Graves disease. Sample: peripheral blood mononuclear cells (PBMCs), taken at new diagnosis, from a patient treated with antithyroid drugs. The V and J genes are TRBV12-5 and TRBJ1-2; TRBD1 aligns across 8 bases. The CDR3 loop reads CASGLGTGQGGYGYTF. In nucleotides, the CDR3 is TGTGCTAGTGGTTTGGGAACCGGACAGGGTGGCTATGGCTACACCTTC.